The 12 T cell receptor beta chains below were found in one sample sequenced in a study of T cell changes during pregnancy in multiple sclerosis. Produced via immunoSEQ multiplex PCR; TCRdb's table is partial and in-frame only. The repertoire holds fewer than 95,000 clones, with just under 95% as singletons. The source material was peripheral blood, sampled in the first trimester of pregnancy. The receptor source for this set is a female donor with multiple sclerosis, enrolled in a pregnancy study.

With respect to this clone: The DNA is omitted, as the CDR3 cannot be located on it reliably, and the CDR3 follows TCRdb's listing. The chain's CDR3 is CASSFGGGARAHF. This rearrangement joins TRBV11-2 to TRBJ2-7; TRBD2 is taken as the D call from the table, unchecked against the DNA. Germline CDR1 reads SGHAT; CDR2 reads FQNNGV. Ends included, the CDR3 has 13 residues.

The CDR3 sequence is CAISESNTAYSNQPQHF. CDR3 DNA sequence: TGTGCCATCAGTGAGTCGAACACAGCTTATAGCAATCAGCCCCAGCATTTT. The chain joins TRBV10-3 to TRBJ1-5; D remains ambiguous. The germline V gene encodes CDR1 ENHRY and CDR2 SYGVKD. This CDR3 has 17 amino acids. Trimming took 0 bases from V and 0 from J, leaving 12 bases between them.

This chain links TRBV5-1 with TRBJ1-1, with 12 bases fitting TRBD1. CDR3 size: 16 residues. V lost 3 bases, J lost 1 base, and 4 bases stayed unmatched. Germline V CDR1 and CDR2: SGHRS, YFSETQ. CDR3 region: CASSWGQGAGNTEAFF. The DNA for the CDR3 is TGCGCCAGCAGCTGGGGACAGGGGGCAGGGAACACTGAAGCTTTCTTT.

This chain uses TRBV6-5 with TRBJ1-4; D perhaps matches TRBD1 (5 bases). CDR1 and CDR2 (germline): MNHEY, SVGAGI. The germline V and J ends were trimmed by 6 bases and 4 bases, with 15 bases remaining between them. The CDR3 totals 15 residues. CDR3 in DNA: TGTGCCAGCAGCCCCTCAAGGGGACTTAATGAAAAACTGTTTTTT. Its translation is CASSPSRGLNEKLFF.

The chain is built from TRBV7-9 and TRBJ1-1; D call uncertain. CDR3 length: 12 amino acids. The germline V gene encodes CDR1 SEHNR and CDR2 FQNEAQ (reference sequence). The V and J ends lost 8 bases and 7 bases respectively, with 14 bases between them. CDR3 residues: CASGQVLGEAFF. The CDR3 region has the DNA TGTGCCAGCGGCCAGGTCCTGGGTGAAGCTTTCTTT.

The rearrangement links TRBV7-9 to TRBJ2-7, with a possible D match to TRBD2 (5 bases). V shed 3 bases and J shed 2 bases, with 11 bases lying between them. This CDR3 spans 14 amino acids. The V gene's germline CDR1 is SEHNR and CDR2 FQNEAQ (reference sequence). The CDR3 spells CASSFSEGTYEQYF. The CDR3 nucleotides are TGTGCCAGCAGCTTTTCTGAGGGAACCTACGAGCAGTACTTC. Full variable domain (remainder filled in from reference TRBV7-9 and TRBJ2-7): DTGVSQNPRHKITKRGQNVTFRCDPISEHNRLYWYRQTLGQGPEFLTYFQNEAQLEKSRLLSDRFSAERPKGSFSTLEIQRTEQGDSAMYLCASSFSEGTYEQYFGPGTRLTVT.

The chain is built from TRBV14 and TRBJ2-5, with TRBD2 matching 11 bases. This CDR3 spans 16 amino acids. Germline V CDR1 and CDR2: SGHDN, FVKESK. With V trimmed by 6 bases and J by 5 bases, 11 bases remained unmatched. The CDR3 spells CASSLAGGYPWETQYF. The CDR3 coding sequence is TGTGCCAGCAGTCTAGCGGGGGGCTACCCGTGGGAGACCCAGTACTTC.

The V gene is TRBV2, the J gene TRBJ2-2; TRBD2 aligns across 7 bases. This CDR3 has 17 amino acids. With V trimmed by 1 base and J by 6 bases, 11 bases remained unmatched. Germline V CDR1 and CDR2: SNHLY, FYNNEI. The CDR3 region has the DNA TGTGCCAGCAGTGAAGGGTCGCGGGGGTGGAATTCCGGGGAGCTGTTTTTT. Protein sequence: CASSEGSRGWNSGELFF.

This rearrangement joins TRBV9 to TRBJ2-1; D unclear. Trimming removed 0 bases at V and 4 bases at J, with 17 bases between. The CDR3 consists of 17 residues. In germline, CDR1 is SGDLS, CDR2 YYNGEE. The CDR3 loop reads CASSVDSTTRRYNEQFF. The CDR3 DNA is TGTGCCAGCAGCGTAGATTCCACAACCCGCCGATACAATGAGCAGTTCTTC.

The chain joins TRBV5-1 to TRBJ1-3, with D uncertain. With 9 bases removed from V and 10 bases from J, the gap between germline ends came to 20 bases. The CDR3 consists of 13 residues. Germline V gives CDR1 SGHRS, CDR2 YFSETQ. Here the CDR3 DNA reads TGCGCCACCCGATCCCAAGAGGGCGGGACCATATATTTT. Amino acid sequence: CATRSQEGGTIYF.

V is TRBV19 and J is TRBJ1-2; 10 nucleotides match TRBD1. This CDR3 contains 15 residues. The germline V gene encodes CDR1 LNHDA and CDR2 SQIVND (reference sequence). With V trimmed by 3 bases and J by 3 bases, 4 bases remained unmatched. The chain's CDR3 is CASSIGTGVDYGYTF. The CDR3 DNA is TGTGCCAGTAGTATCGGGACAGGGGTGGACTATGGCTACACCTTC.

The V call is TRBV6-5, the J call TRBJ1-5; possibly TRBD1 for D (5 bases). Germline CDR1 is MNHEY and CDR2 is SVGAGI. V shed 0 bases and J shed 4 bases, with 10 bases lying between them. The CDR3 extends over 15 amino acids. CDR3: CASSYSSTANQPQHF. The CDR3 region has the DNA TGTGCCAGCAGTTACTCCTCGACAGCAAATCAGCCCCAGCATTTT.